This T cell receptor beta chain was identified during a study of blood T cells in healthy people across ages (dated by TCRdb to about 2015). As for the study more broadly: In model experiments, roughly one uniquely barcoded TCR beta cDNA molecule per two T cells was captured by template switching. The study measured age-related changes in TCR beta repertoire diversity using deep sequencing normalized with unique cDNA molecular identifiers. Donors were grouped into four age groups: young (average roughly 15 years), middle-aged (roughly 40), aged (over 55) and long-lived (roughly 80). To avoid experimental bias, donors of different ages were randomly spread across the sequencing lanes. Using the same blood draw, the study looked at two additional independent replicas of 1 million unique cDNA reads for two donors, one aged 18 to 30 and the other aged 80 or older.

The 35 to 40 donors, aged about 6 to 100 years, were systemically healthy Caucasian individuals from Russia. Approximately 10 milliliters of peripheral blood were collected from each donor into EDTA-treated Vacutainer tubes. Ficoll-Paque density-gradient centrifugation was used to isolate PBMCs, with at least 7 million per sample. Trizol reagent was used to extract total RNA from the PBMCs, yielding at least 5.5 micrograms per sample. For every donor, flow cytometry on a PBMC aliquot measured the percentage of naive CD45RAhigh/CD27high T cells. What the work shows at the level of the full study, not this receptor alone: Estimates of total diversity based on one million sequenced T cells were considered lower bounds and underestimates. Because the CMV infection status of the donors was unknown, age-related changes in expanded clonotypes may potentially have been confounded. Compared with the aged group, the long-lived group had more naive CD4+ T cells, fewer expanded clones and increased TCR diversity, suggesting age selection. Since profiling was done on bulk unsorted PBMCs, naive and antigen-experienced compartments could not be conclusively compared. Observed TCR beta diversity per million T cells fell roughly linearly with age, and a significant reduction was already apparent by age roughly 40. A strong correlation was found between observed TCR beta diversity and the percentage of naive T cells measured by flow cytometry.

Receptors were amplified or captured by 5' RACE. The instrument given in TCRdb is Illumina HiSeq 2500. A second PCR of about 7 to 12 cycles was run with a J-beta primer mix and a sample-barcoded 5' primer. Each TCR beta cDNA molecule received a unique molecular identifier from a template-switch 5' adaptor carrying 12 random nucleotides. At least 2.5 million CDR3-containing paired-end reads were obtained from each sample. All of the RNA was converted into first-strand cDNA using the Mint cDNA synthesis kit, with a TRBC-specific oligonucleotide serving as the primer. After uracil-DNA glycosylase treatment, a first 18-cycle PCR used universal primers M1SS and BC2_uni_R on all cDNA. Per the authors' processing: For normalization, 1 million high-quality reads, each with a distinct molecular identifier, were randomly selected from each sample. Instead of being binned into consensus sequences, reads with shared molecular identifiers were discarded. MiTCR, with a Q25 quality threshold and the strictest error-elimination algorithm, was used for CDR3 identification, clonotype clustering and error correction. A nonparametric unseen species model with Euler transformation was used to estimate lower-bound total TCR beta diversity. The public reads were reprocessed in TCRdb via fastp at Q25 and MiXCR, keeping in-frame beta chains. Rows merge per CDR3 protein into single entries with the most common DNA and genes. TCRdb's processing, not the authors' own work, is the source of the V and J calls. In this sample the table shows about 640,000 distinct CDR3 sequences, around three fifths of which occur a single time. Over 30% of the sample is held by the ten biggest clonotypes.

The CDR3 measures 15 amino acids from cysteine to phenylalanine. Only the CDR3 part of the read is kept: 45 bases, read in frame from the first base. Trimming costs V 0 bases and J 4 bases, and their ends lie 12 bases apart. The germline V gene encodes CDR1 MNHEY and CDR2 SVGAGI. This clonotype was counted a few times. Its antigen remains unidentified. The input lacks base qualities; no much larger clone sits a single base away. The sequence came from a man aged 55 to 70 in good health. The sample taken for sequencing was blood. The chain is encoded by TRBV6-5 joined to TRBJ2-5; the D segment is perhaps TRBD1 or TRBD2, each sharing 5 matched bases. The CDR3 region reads CASSYSRVGGETQYF. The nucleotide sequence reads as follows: TGTGCCAGCAGTTACTCGAGGGTTGGGGGAGAGACCCAGTACTTC.